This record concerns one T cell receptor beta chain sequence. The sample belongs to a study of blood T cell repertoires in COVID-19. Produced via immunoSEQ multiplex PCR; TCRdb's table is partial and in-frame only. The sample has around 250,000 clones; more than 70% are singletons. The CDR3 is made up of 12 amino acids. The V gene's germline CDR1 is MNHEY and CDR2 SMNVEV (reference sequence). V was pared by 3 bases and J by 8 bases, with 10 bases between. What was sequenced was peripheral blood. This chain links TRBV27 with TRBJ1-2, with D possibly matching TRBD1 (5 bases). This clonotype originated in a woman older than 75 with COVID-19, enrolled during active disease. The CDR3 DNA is TGTGCCAGCAGTTTGATGGGGCAAGGCTACACCTTC. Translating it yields CASSLMGQGYTF.